This T cell receptor (beta chain) was sequenced during a study of spatial heterogeneity in lung cancer. Study as a whole: Fewer alpha-chain than beta-chain sequences were consistently detected.

The presence of a unique molecular identifier marked each TCR cDNA molecule. TCRdb re-derived calls from the 5' RACE reads in MiXCR, one entry per CDR3 protein. The profile covers 1,500 to 2,000 distinct CDR3 sequences, with around 14% appearing a single time and 16% taken by the ten largest. Specified time point: sample taken at primary tumor resection. Untreated early-stage non-small cell lung cancer patients, 55 to 85 in total, were the donors. Tumor, nontumor lung or frozen PBMC supplied whole RNA that was sequenced unsorted. V was trimmed by 7 bases and J by 0 bases, leaving 6 bases between them. CDR1 is DFQATT and CDR2 is SNEGSKA in the germline V gene (reference sequence). The length of the CDR3 is 12 residues. By sample fraction, this clonotype is medium-sized.

This chain joins TRBV20-1 and TRBJ1-4; D uncertain. This receptor was identified in a male donor with early-stage non-small cell lung cancer. This sample comprised normal lung tissue next to the tumor, obtained at surgery. In DNA, the CDR3 is TGCAGTGGGGGAACAACTAATGAAAAACTGTTTTTT. Residues: CSGGTTNEKLFF.